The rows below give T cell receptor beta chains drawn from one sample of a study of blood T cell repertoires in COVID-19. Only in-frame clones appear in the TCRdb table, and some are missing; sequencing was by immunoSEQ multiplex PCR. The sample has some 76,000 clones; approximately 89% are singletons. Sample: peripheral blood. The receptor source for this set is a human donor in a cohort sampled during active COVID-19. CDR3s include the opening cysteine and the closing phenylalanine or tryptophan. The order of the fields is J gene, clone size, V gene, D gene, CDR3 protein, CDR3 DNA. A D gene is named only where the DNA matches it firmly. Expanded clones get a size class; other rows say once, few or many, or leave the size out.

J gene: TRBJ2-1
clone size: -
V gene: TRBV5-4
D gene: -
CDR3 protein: CASSLTGSPNEQFF
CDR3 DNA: TGTGCCAGCAGCTTGACAGGGTCCCCCAATGAGCAGTTCTTC

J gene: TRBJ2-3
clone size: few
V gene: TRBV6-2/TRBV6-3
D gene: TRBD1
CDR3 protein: CASSPEGQYTDTQYF
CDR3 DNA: TGTGCCAGCAGCCCAGAGGGACAGTACACAGATACGCAGTATTTT

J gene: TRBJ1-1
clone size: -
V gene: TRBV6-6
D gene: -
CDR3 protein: CASGRGGASTEAFF
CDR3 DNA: TGTGCCAGCGGCCGAGGGGGGGCCAGCACTGAAGCTTTCTTT

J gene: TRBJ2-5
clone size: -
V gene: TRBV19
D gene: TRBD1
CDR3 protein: CASSITGGRETQYF
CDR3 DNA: TGTGCCAGTAGTATTACAGGGGGCAGGGAGACCCAGTACTTC

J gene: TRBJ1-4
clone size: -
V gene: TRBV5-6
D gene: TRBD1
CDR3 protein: CASSRDSQNEKLFF
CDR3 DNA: TGTGCCAGCAGCCGGGACAGCCAAAATGAAAAACTGTTTTTT

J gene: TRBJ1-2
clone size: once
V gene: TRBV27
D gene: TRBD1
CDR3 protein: CASTRTGAGERYGYTF
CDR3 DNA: TGTGCCAGCACCCGAACAGGGGCAGGGGAGAGGTATGGCTACACCTTC

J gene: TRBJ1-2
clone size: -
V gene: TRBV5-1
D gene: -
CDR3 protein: CASSVSIPPLYGYTF
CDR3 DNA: TGCGCCAGCAGCGTTAGCATCCCCCCTCTCTATGGCTACACCTTC

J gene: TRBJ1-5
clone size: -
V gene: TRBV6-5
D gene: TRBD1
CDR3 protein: CASRPGTGGFQPQHF
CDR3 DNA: TGTGCCAGCAGGCCCGGGACAGGGGGCTTCCAGCCCCAGCATTTT

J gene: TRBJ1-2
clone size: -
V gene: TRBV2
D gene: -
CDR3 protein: CARDLKGSNYGYTF
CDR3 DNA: TGTGCCAGGGACTTGAAGGGAAGTAACTATGGCTACACCTTC

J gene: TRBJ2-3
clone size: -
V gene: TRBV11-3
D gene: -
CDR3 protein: CASSAPGGTQYF
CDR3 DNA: TGTGCCAGCAGCGCCCCCGGAGGGACGCAGTATTTT

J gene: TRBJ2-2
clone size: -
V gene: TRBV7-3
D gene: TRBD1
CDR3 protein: CASSSRVTGAGELFF
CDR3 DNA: TGTGCCAGCAGCTCCCGAGTTACAGGGGCCGGGGAGCTGTTTTTT

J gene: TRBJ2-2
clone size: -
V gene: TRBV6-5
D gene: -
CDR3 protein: CASSPQGLAGELFF
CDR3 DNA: TGTGCCAGCAGCCCCCAGGGGTTGGCCGGGGAGCTGTTTTTT

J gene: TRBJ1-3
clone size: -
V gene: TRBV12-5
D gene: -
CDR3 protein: CASGSGDSTGNTIYF
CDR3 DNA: TGTGCTAGTGGTTCGGGGGACTCAACTGGAAACACCATATATTTT

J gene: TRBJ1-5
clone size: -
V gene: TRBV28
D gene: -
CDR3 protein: CASSAGGVGQPQHF
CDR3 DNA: TGTGCCAGCAGTGCGGGGGGAGTGGGTCAGCCCCAGCATTTT

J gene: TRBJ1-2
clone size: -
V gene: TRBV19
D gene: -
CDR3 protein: CASSDSLNYGYTF
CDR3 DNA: TGTGCCAGTAGCGACAGTTTAAACTATGGCTACACCTTC

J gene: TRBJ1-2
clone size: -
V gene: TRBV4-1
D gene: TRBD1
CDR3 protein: CASSTQTGTGFHGYTF
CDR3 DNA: TGCGCCAGCAGCACCCAGACCGGGACAGGGTTCCATGGCTACACCTTC

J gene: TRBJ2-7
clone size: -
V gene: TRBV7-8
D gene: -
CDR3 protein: CASSLFGLSSYEQYF
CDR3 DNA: TGTGCCAGCAGCTTGTTTGGGCTGAGCTCCTACGAGCAGTACTTC